These 9 T cell receptor beta chains originate from one sample sequenced in a study of shared clonotypes between healthy human individuals. Repertoires were generated with immunoSEQ multiplex PCR, while TCRdb's copy carries only in-frame clones and drops some. The table lists 950,000 to 1,100,000 clones, about 75% of them singletons. What was sequenced was memory CD4+ T cells sorted from blood. Subset noted: CD45RA-negative fraction. Every receptor here comes from a man aged 18-30 years in good health.

This rearrangement joins TRBV5-1 to TRBJ2-1; D possibly corresponds to TRBD1 (6 bases). The CDR3 extends over 16 amino acids. Germline assignment: CDR1 SGHRS and CDR2 YFSETQ. V lost 0 bases to trimming and J lost 8 bases, with 18 bases between them. DNA of the CDR3: TGCGCCAGCAGCTTGGGTCACAGAGGGGGTTTCGATGAGCAGTTCTTC. Translation gives CASSLGHRGGFDEQFF. Filled out from reference TRBV5-1 and TRBJ2-1, the complete variable domain reads KAGVTQTPRYLIKTRGQQVTLSCSPISGHRSVSWYQQTPGQGLQFLFEYFSETQRNKGNFPGRFSGRQFSNSRSEMNVSTLELGDSALYLCASSLGHRGGFDEQFFGPGTRLTVL.

The chain carries TRBV6-5 and TRBJ2-7; 7 bases line up with TRBD2. The germline CDR1 and CDR2 sequences are MNHEY and SVGAGI. J lost 3 bases, V lost 6 bases, and 5 bases had no gene match. CDR3 size: 13 residues. This CDR3 reads CASRRGRDYEQYF. CDR3 sequence (DNA): TGTGCCAGCAGACGGGGGAGGGACTACGAGCAGTACTTC.

This chain connects TRBV7-2 to TRBJ1-2, with TRBD1 as a possible D gene (5 bases). This CDR3 is 14 amino acids long. The V and J ends lost 0 bases and 8 bases respectively, with 13 bases between them. Per germline, CDR1 SGHTA and CDR2 FQGNSA. CDR3 nucleotides: TGTGCCAGCAGCTTAGCGCTAGTACAGGCGGGCTACACCTTC. It specifies CASSLALVQAGYTF.

The chain employs TRBV5-8 and TRBJ1-2; no clear D. V lost 5 bases to trimming and J lost 0 bases, with 8 bases between them. From germline, CDR1 is SGHTS and CDR2 YDEGEE. The CDR3 loop spans 13 amino acids. Here the CDR3 reads CASSLPANYGYTF. DNA of the CDR3: TGTGCCAGCAGTCTCCCAGCTAACTATGGCTACACCTTC. The full variable domain, rest sourced from reference TRBV5-8 and TRBJ1-2, is EAGVTQSPTHLIKTRGQQATLRCSPISGHTSVYWYQQALGLGLQFLLWYDEGEERNRGNFPPRFSGRQFPNYSSELNVNALELEDSALYLCASSLPANYGYTFGSGTRLTVV.

The chain combines TRBV28 with TRBJ1-2, with TRBD1 as a possible D gene (5 bases). The CDR3 totals 15 residues. Germline V gene data show CDR1 as MDHEN and CDR2 as SYDVKM. Trimming cost V 6 bases and J 6 bases, with 20 bases left between them. CDR3 DNA sequence: TGTGCCAGCAGATATCCCGGGACCTTCATTGATGGCTACACCTTC. Amino acids: CASRYPGTFIDGYTF.

The chain recombines TRBV4-1 with TRBJ2-3; D gene uncertain. CDR1 MGHRA and CDR2 YSYEKL come from the germline V gene. V was pared by 9 bases and J by 1 base, with 11 bases between. The CDR3 is 13 amino acids. CDR3 amino acids: CARLTPGTDTQYF. The CDR3 nucleotides are TGCGCCAGGTTAACTCCGGGCACAGATACGCAGTATTTT.

Points on this clone: The junction departs from germline at one end; a sequencing error may be responsible. The chain combines TRBV6-5 with TRBJ2-7; D not resolved. The germline CDR1 and CDR2 sequences are MNHEY and SVGAGI. The CDR3 length is 13 residues. The CDR3 coding sequence is TGTGCCAGCAGCTACTACAGCTCCTACGAGCAGTACTTC. It translates to CASSYYSSYEQYF.

The CDR3 DNA reads as TGTGCCAGCAGCCGGGAGGCCTATGGCTACACCTTC. It is translated as CASSREAYGYTF. The V gene is TRBV7-2, the J gene TRBJ1-2; D is unclear. The CDR3 spans 12 residues. Germline V gives CDR1 SGHTA, CDR2 FQGNSA. Trimming cost V 5 bases and J 4 bases, with 8 bases left between them.

V usage is TRBV7-3 and J usage is TRBJ2-1, with 7 bases matching TRBD1. The germline V gene encodes CDR1 SGHTA and CDR2 FQGTGA. The CDR3 totals 15 residues. V gave up 5 bases and J gave up 3 bases; unmatched junction bases: 7. This chain's CDR3 is CASSQGQVNYNEQFF. DNA of the CDR3: TGTGCCAGCAGCCAAGGACAGGTGAACTACAATGAGCAGTTCTTC.